Following are 9 T cell receptor beta chains from one sample sequenced in a study of cytomegalovirus exposure and HLA in healthy donors listed by TCRdb under 2017. Libraries came from the immunoSEQ multiplex PCR assay. The multiplex PCR relied on a mix of 60 forward primers for TCR Vbeta segments and 13 reverse primers for TCR Jbeta segments. Not all clones reach the TCRdb copy of this immuneACCESS table, which keeps in-frame sequences only. Checked studies attribute under half of the gap to unresolved V genes and leave the rest unexplained. The sample has around 150,000 clones on record, about 80% of them singletons. Of the sample, about 2% is held by the ten largest clones. What was sequenced was PBMCs. These receptors were taken from a young man in good health and CMV-seronegative.

The chain joins TRBV5-4 to TRBJ1-5; perhaps TRBD1 as D (6 bases). CDR3 size: 13 residues. The germline V gene has CDR1 SGHNT and CDR2 YYREEE (reference sequence). Trimming left V 3 bases short and J 9 bases short, with 13 bases between. The CDR3: CASSWAGEGPQHF. The CDR3 DNA reads as TGTGCCAGCAGCTGGGCAGGGGAAGGGCCCCAGCATTTT. The full variable domain, with the rest looked up from reference TRBV5-4 and TRBJ1-5, is ETGVTQSPTHLIKTRGQQVTLRCSSQSGHNTVSWYQQALGQGPQFIFQYYREEENGRGNFPPRFSGLQFPNYSSELNVNALELDDSALYLCASSWAGEGPQHFGDGTRLSIL.

This clone appeared a single time. The chain employs TRBV7-9 and TRBJ2-2, with TRBD1 as a possible D gene (5 bases). The CDR3 consists of 18 residues. V shed 8 bases and J shed 0 bases, with 22 bases lying between them. Germline CDR1 is SEHNR and CDR2 is FQNEAQ (reference sequence). CDR3 nucleotide sequence: TGTGCCAGCCCGACTTCCTTGGACATCAGCACGAACACCGGGGAGCTGTTTTTT. Protein sequence: CASPTSLDISTNTGELFF.

In its sample, this clone was seen once. This chain uses TRBV6-6 with TRBJ2-1; D gene uncertain. The CDR3 is 16 residues long. Trimming left V 2 bases short and J 2 bases short, with 13 bases between. Germline CDR1 is MNHNY and CDR2 is SVGAGI (reference sequence). The CDR3 bases are TGTGCCAGCAGTTACCCCAATGGCGGAGCCTACAATGAGCAGTTCTTC. Translation gives CASSYPNGGAYNEQFF.

The gene calls are TRBV18 and TRBJ2-3; no clear D gene. The CDR3 has 14 amino acids. With 2 bases removed from V and 6 bases from J, the gap between germline ends came to 12 bases. Per germline, CDR1 KGHSH and CDR2 LQKENI. This chain's CDR3 is CASSPSVVQDTQYF. The CDR3 DNA follows: TGTGCCAGCTCACCAAGTGTCGTACAGGATACGCAGTATTTT.

This chain joins TRBV28 and TRBJ1-2, with D unresolved. There are 14 residues in the CDR3. V was clipped by 8 bases and J by 2 bases, with 15 bases between them. Germline assignment: CDR1 MDHEN and CDR2 SYDVKM. CDR3 residues: CASDEALRNYGYTF. The CDR3 DNA is TGTGCCAGCGACGAGGCCCTGCGGAACTATGGCTACACCTTC.

V usage is TRBV19 and J usage is TRBJ2-2; 13 bases are a match to TRBD2. V lost 3 bases and J lost 6; bases outside the gene matches: 7. The CDR3 sequence is 17 residues long. In germline, CDR1 is LNHDA, CDR2 SQIVND (reference sequence). CDR3 nucleotide sequence: TGTGCCAGTAGTATGCCCTGGACTAGCGGGAGTCCCGGGGAGCTGTTTTTT. Protein product: CASSMPWTSGSPGELFF.

This clone was observed a few times. This chain connects TRBV6-4 to TRBJ1-3, with a possible D match to TRBD1 (6 bases). Germline loops: CDR1 MRHNA, CDR2 SNTAGT. The CDR3 runs 13 residues. V shed 6 bases and J shed 5 bases, with 11 bases lying between them. CDR3 DNA: TGTGCCAGCAGAGAACAGGGTCGAAACACCATATATTTT. Amino acids: CASREQGRNTIYF.

J is TRBJ2-5 and V is TRBV2; the D is unclear. Germline V lookup: CDR1 SNHLY, CDR2 FYNNEI. The V gene lost 4 bases and the J gene lost 5 bases, with 11 bases spanning the gap. This CDR3 region has 13 residues. CDR3 DNA sequence: TGTGCCAGCAGTGCGGGTCCAGAGGAGACCCAGTACTTC. Encoded protein: CASSAGPEETQYF.

This clone was observed a handful of times. The rearrangement links TRBV4-1 to TRBJ1-5; D not resolved. V was cut by 2 bases and J by 5 bases, with 10 bases left in between. This CDR3 has 14 residues. Germline assignment: CDR1 MGHRA and CDR2 YSYEKL. CDR3 region: CASSQFPDYQPQHF. In nucleotides, the CDR3 is TGCGCCAGCAGCCAATTCCCTGACTATCAGCCCCAGCATTTT.